The rows below give T cell receptor beta chains drawn from one sample of a study of blood T cell repertoires in COVID-19. The repertoire was sequenced with immunoSEQ multiplex PCR; TCRdb's copy has only in-frame clones and lacks some. The sample lists some 120,000 clones, around 77% seen once, with 6.5% to 9% in the top ten. Source material: peripheral blood. These receptors all come from a human donor in a cohort sampled during active COVID-19. Both conserved end residues are part of each CDR3. A D gene is named only where the DNA matches it firmly. The size of a clone is reported for some rows only, either as once, few or many, or as a class for expanded clones.

TRBV11-3	TRBJ1-1	NA	NA	TGTGCCAGCAGCTTAGCCCCAGGGTACCCTGAAGCTTTCTTT	CASSLAPGYPEAFF
TRBV25-1	TRBJ2-5	TRBD2	NA	TGTGCCAGCAGTGAACTAGCGGGAGGGCAAGAGACCCAGTACTTC	CASSELAGGQETQYF
TRBV6-5	TRBJ2-2	TRBD2	NA	TGTGCCAGCAGTTCTAGCGGGGGGAACACCGGGGAGCTGTTTTTT	CASSSSGGNTGELFF
TRBV6-1	TRBJ1-1	TRBD1	NA	TGTGCCAGCAGTGAGATCCGACAGGGCGGCACTGAAGCTTTCTTT	CASSEIRQGGTEAFF
TRBV5-1	TRBJ1-1	NA	NA	TGCGCCAGCAGTCTGGACCATACAGGCAGTAATACTGAAGCTTTCTTT	CASSLDHTGSNTEAFF
TRBV11-2	TRBJ1-1	TRBD1	NA	TGTGCCAGCAGCCCTGGACAGGGATGGATGAACACTGAAGCTTTCTTT	CASSPGQGWMNTEAFF
TRBV9	TRBJ1-2	TRBD1	NA	TGTGCCAGCAGCCCAAGCGGACAGGGGAGCTATGGCTACACCTTC	CASSPSGQGSYGYTF
TRBV7-8	TRBJ2-7	TRBD2	NA	TGTGCCAGCAGCTTACGGACACCATCAGCGGGAGCTTACGAGCAGTACTTC	CASSLRTPSAGAYEQYF
TRBV5-4	TRBJ2-5	TRBD2	NA	TGTGCCAGCAGCTTGGCCTCGGGACTAGCGGGAGGGACCCAGTACTTC	CASSLASGLAGGTQYF
TRBV5-1	TRBJ1-1	TRBD1	NA	TGCGCCAGCAAAGCCTCCCGGGACAGGGAGGACGCGAACACTGAAGCTTTCTTT	CASKASRDREDANTEAFF
TRBV5-6	TRBJ2-7	NA	NA	TGTGCCAGCAGCTTGGCCGGGAACTACGAGCAGTACTTC	CASSLAGNYEQYF
TRBV12-3/TRBV12-4	TRBJ1-4	NA	NA	TGTGCCAGCAGTTTAGGGCGGCTTGAAAAACTGTTTTTT	CASSLGRLEKLFF
TRBV19	TRBJ2-7	TRBD2	NA	TGTGCCAGTAGTATGGTACTAGCGGGGCCGCAGTACTTC	CASSMVLAGPQYF
TRBV25-1	TRBJ1-2	NA	few	TGTGCCAGCAGTGACCGGGGACAATTCTATGGCTACACCTTC	CASSDRGQFYGYTF
TRBV27	TRBJ2-3	NA	NA	TGTGCCAGCAGTTTAAAACAGACGGATACAGATACGCAGTATTTT	CASSLKQTDTDTQYF
TRBV2	TRBJ2-7	TRBD1	NA	TGTGCCAGCAGTGAATGGGGACAGTCCTACGAGCAGTACTTC	CASSEWGQSYEQYF
TRBV10-1	TRBJ2-7	NA	NA	TGCGCCAGCAGTGAGTTTCGTGGTACTAAACTAGGGGGCTACGAGCAGTACTTC	CASSEFRGTKLGGYEQYF
TRBV4-2	TRBJ1-5	TRBD1	NA	TGTGCCAGCAGCCAAGAGGGACAGGGGAGCGCCAATCAGCCCCAGCATTTT	CASSQEGQGSANQPQHF
TRBV7-8	TRBJ2-5	TRBD1	NA	TGTGCCAGCAGCCACCGGGACAGGGTCGTAGAGACCCAGTACTTC	CASSHRDRVVETQYF
TRBV5-4	TRBJ2-5	TRBD2	NA	TGTGCCAGCAGCCGGAGCGGGGACCCCAGAGAGACCCAGTACTTC	CASSRSGDPRETQYF
TRBV3-1/TRBV3-2	TRBJ2-7	NA	NA	TGTGCCAGCAGCCTTCAGGCAGGTTCCCACGAGCAGTACTTC	CASSLQAGSHEQYF
TRBV10-3	TRBJ1-2	TRBD1	NA	TGTGCCATTGGGACAGGCTATGGCTACACCTTC	CAIGTGYGYTF
TRBV21-1	TRBJ1-4	NA	NA	TGTGCCAGCAGCAAAGGGTGGAGGCCGGAGGAAAAACTGTTTTTT	CASSKGWRPEEKLFF
TRBV5-4	TRBJ2-7	TRBD1	few	TGTGCCAGCAGTCCAGGGGGATGGGGTTCCTACGAGCAGTACTTC	CASSPGGWGSYEQYF
TRBV30	TRBJ2-1	TRBD2	NA	TGTGCCTGGAGCCCCCGTACTAGCGGGCTCTACAATGAGCAGTTCTTC	CAWSPRTSGLYNEQFF
TRBV7-8	TRBJ1-1	NA	NA	TGTGCCAGCATGCCCCCCAGGGCGGACACTGAAGCTTTCTTT	CASMPPRADTEAFF
TRBV28	TRBJ2-7	TRBD1	NA	TGTGCCAGCAGTTTCAGGACAGGGTCGGCCTACGAGCAGTACTTC	CASSFRTGSAYEQYF
TRBV15	TRBJ1-4	NA	NA	TGTGCCACCAGCAGAGATCTGGAGATGAATGAAAAACTGTTTTTT	CATSRDLEMNEKLFF
TRBV10-2	TRBJ1-4	TRBD1	once	TGCGCCAGCAGTGACAAGGGGGCTGGTTCGGAAAAACTGTTTTTT	CASSDKGAGSEKLFF
TRBV2	TRBJ2-3	TRBD2	NA	TGTGCCAGCAGTCCCGTAGGCCTAGCGGATCCCAGGGATACGCAGTATTTT	CASSPVGLADPRDTQYF
TRBV30	TRBJ1-5	NA	NA	TGTGCCTGGAGTGGGGGGCAGTCCAATCAGCCCCAGCATTTT	CAWSGGQSNQPQHF
TRBV14	TRBJ1-1	NA	NA	TGTGCCAGCAGCCAGGTGGTCAGGACTGAAGCTTTCTTT	CASSQVVRTEAFF
TRBV7-9	TRBJ2-7	TRBD2	NA	TGTGCCAGCAGCTCCCCGGGGGGGCGACAGTTCTACGAGCAGTACTTC	CASSSPGGRQFYEQYF
TRBV10-3	TRBJ2-7	NA	NA	TGTGCCATCACTGGAGGGGACGAGCAGTACTTC	CAITGGDEQYF
TRBV25-1	TRBJ1-2	TRBD1	NA	TGTGCCAGTATTGACAGGGTAGACTATGGCTACACCTTC	CASIDRVDYGYTF
TRBV28	TRBJ2-7	NA	NA	TGTGCCAGCAGAGACAGATACGAGCAGTACTTC	CASRDRYEQYF
TRBV5-1	TRBJ1-1	TRBD1	NA	TGCGCCAGCAGCGGACAGGGCGGGGGCACTGAAGCTTTCTTT	CASSGQGGGTEAFF
TRBV6-5	TRBJ1-2	NA	NA	TGTGCCAGCAGTTCCCCGCGGGACTATGGCTACACCTTC	CASSSPRDYGYTF
TRBV30	TRBJ1-3	NA	NA	TGTGCCTGGACTGCAGGGATATCTGGAAACACCATATATTTT	CAWTAGISGNTIYF
TRBV7-9	TRBJ2-5	TRBD2	NA	TGTGCCAGCAGCTTAGCGGGGGGGACTCTAGCCCTGGAGACCCAGTACTTC	CASSLAGGTLALETQYF
TRBV5-1	TRBJ2-7	TRBD2	few	TGCGCCAGCAGCTCCGGGACTAACTCCTACGAGCAGTACTTC	CASSSGTNSYEQYF
TRBV12-5	TRBJ2-7	TRBD2	few	TGTGCTAGTGGTTCGCCCCTCCTAGCGGGGAGCTACGAGCAGTACTTC	CASGSPLLAGSYEQYF
TRBV6-1	TRBJ2-7	NA	NA	TGTGCCAGCAGTGAAAGAGGGGGGCAGGGGGCCTACGAGCAGTACTTC	CASSERGGQGAYEQYF
TRBV27	TRBJ1-6	NA	NA	TGTGCCAGCAGTTTAGGGACAACGAATTCACCCCTCCACTTT	CASSLGTTNSPLHF
TRBV9	TRBJ1-1	NA	few	TGTGCCAGCAGCGTAGGCCCGGGGAACACTGAAGCTTTCTTT	CASSVGPGNTEAFF
TRBV6-5	TRBJ2-7	TRBD1	NA	TGTGCCAGCATGACAGGGTTTAGCTCCTACGAGCAGTACTTC	CASMTGFSSYEQYF
TRBV28	TRBJ2-7	TRBD2	NA	TGTGCCAGCAGTCTTAGCGGGAGGTTAGACGAGCAGTACTTC	CASSLSGRLDEQYF
TRBV2	TRBJ1-1	NA	many	TGTGCCAGCAGTAGGGACGGGGGTAACACTGAAGCTTTCTTT	CASSRDGGNTEAFF
TRBV13	TRBJ2-7	NA	NA	TGTGCCAGCAGCCCGCAACAATCCTCCTACGAGCAGTACTTC	CASSPQQSSYEQYF
TRBV4-1	TRBJ2-7	TRBD1	NA	TGCGCCAGCAGCCAAGTAGTGGGACAGGGGACCAACGAGCAGTACTTC	CASSQVVGQGTNEQYF
TRBV6-6	TRBJ2-7	TRBD1	NA	TGTGCCAGCAGTACCTTGGACAGGGTTGCCTACGAGCAGTACTTC	CASSTLDRVAYEQYF
TRBV3-1/TRBV3-2	TRBJ2-1	TRBD2	once	TGTGCCAGCAGCAAGGGCGGGAGCGGTGAGCAGTTCTTC	CASSKGGSGEQFF
TRBV18	TRBJ1-5	NA	NA	TGTGCCAGCTCACCTTCGGACCGGGGTAAGGACAATCAGCCCCAGCATTTT	CASSPSDRGKDNQPQHF
TRBV7-9	TRBJ2-7	NA	few	TGTGCCAGCAGCTCCGACAGCAGCTCCTACGAGCAGTACTTC	CASSSDSSSYEQYF
TRBV19	TRBJ1-2	NA	NA	TGTGCCAGTAGGGCGGGAGCGTCAGCTAACTATGGCTACACCTTC	CASRAGASANYGYTF
TRBV30	TRBJ1-3	TRBD1	NA	TGTGCCTGGGACAGGGGTGAGGTCCCTGGAAACACCATATATTTT	CAWDRGEVPGNTIYF
TRBV2	TRBJ2-7	NA	NA	TGTGCCAGCACAACCGGGGACGAGCAGTACTTC	CASTTGDEQYF
TRBV5-5	TRBJ2-7	NA	once	TGTGCCAGCAGCTTGTTTTTGGGACTCGGATACGAGCAGTACTTC	CASSLFLGLGYEQYF
TRBV11-2	TRBJ1-1	TRBD1	once	TGTGCCAGCAGCTTGACAGGGGGCGTCGGGGGTGGCACTGAAGCTTTCTTT	CASSLTGGVGGGTEAFF